This TCR beta chain was documented in a study of human T cells and chemical hapten exposure. The CDR3 sequence is 15 residues long. Germline V lookup: CDR1 MNHEY, CDR2 SMNVEV (reference sequence). V was cut by 4 bases and J by 2 bases, with 15 bases left in between. TCRdb ran MiXCR on the RACE reads and lists one entry per CDR3 protein. This table has around 56,000 distinct CDR3 sequences, over 9% appearing once. The time point here: pre-sensitization, week 0. Documented treatment: therapeutic diphenylcyclopropenone sensitization with weekly scalp DPC. In every case, blood was obtained before the patch test was applied.

The sample consisted of whole blood, taken in connection with sensitization to the hapten diphenylcyclopropenone (DPC). The sequence was collected from a man aged 35 to 55 with alopecia areata. Some clones in this sample may be carry-over from other donors' samples. The rearrangement links TRBV27 to TRBJ2-7; a weak D match, TRBD2 (6 bases). The CDR3 spells CASSSPQEGTYEQYF. The CDR3 coding sequence is TGTGCCAGCAGTTCCCCCCAGGAGGGAACCTACGAGCAGTACTTC.